This T cell receptor (beta chain) came from a study of CD8+ T cells in alopecia areata. Germline CDR1 reads SNHLY; CDR2 reads FYNNEI. The CDR3 consists of 12 residues. Trimming took off 8 bases at V and 5 bases at J, with 10 bases between the two ends. Study results and limitations: Scalp clonality and expanded CD8+ clones among the top 100 showed significant decreases with tofacitinib.

In its sample, this clone was seen a few times. Antigen unknown. The sample's treatment: oral pan-JAK inhibitor, 5-10 mg twice daily. RNA, once extracted, was reverse transcribed into cDNA for use as the sequencing template. Here immunoSEQ multiplex PCR was the method, and the copy in TCRdb shows in-frame clones only, minus some. The table includes fewer than 350,000 clones, roughly 50% detected once. The chain employs TRBV2 and TRBJ2-1; the D is unclear. This clonotype was sampled from a human donor with alopecia areata. The sample in question was CD4+ T cells sorted from blood, obtained at week 24, from a patient treated with tofacitinib. CDR3 sequence (DNA): TGTGCCAGCCGAGAAACCGACAATGAGCAGTTCTTC. It encodes CASRETDNEQFF. The full variable domain, rest sourced from reference TRBV2 and TRBJ2-1, is EPEVTQTPSHQVTQMGQEVILRCVPISNHLYFYWYRQILGQKVEFLVSFYNNEISEKSEIFDDQFSVERPDGSNFTLKIRSTKLEDSAMYFCASRETDNEQFFGPGTRLTVL.